These 10 T cell receptor beta chains came from one sample sequenced in a study of blood T cell repertoires in COVID-19. Sequencing used immunoSEQ multiplex PCR; TCRdb keeps in-frame clones, though not all of them. The sample lists hundreds of thousands of clones, roughly 85% occurring once. Sequenced sample: PBMCs or T cells enriched from blood (not recorded which). All receptors derive from a woman between 50 and 59 years old who had been exposed to COVID-19.

The chain links TRBV4-1 to TRBJ1-1; D unclear. CDR3 size: 15 residues. V was cut by 3 bases and J by 4 bases, with 15 bases left in between. Germline V gene data show CDR1 as MGHRA and CDR2 as YSYEKL. The DNA of the CDR3 is TGCGCCAGCAGCCACCTTACAGAAATGAGCACTGAAGCTTTCTTT. Its translation is CASSHLTEMSTEAFF.

The genes are TRBV5-4 and TRBJ2-1; TRBD2 agrees at 14 bases. Germline CDR1 reads SGHNT; CDR2 reads YYREEE (reference sequence). V lost 4 bases, J lost 0 bases, and 3 bases stayed unmatched. CDR3 length equals 17 residues. In nucleotides, the CDR3 is TGTGCCAGCAGCCCGGGGACTAGCGGGGGCTCCTACAATGAGCAGTTCTTC. Translation gives CASSPGTSGGSYNEQFF.

V and J are TRBV5-1 and TRBJ1-6; the D gene is possibly TRBD1 (6 bases). CDR1 is SGHRS and CDR2 is YFSETQ in the germline V gene. The CDR3 has 15 amino acids. Deletions cut 4 bases from V and 4 bases from J, with 12 bases between. CDR3 amino acids: CASSIAGAYNSPLHF. The CDR3 DNA reads TGCGCCAGCAGCATTGCAGGGGCGTATAATTCACCCCTCCACTTT.

The chain is built from TRBV19 and TRBJ1-3, with 8 bases fitting TRBD1. V gave up 1 base and J gave up 2 bases; unmatched junction bases: 7. The CDR3 runs 17 residues. Germline V lookup: CDR1 LNHDA, CDR2 SQIVND (reference sequence). The chain's CDR3 is CASSIVRDRRTGNTIYF. CDR3 DNA sequence: TGTGCCAGTAGTATAGTCAGGGACAGGAGGACTGGAAACACCATATATTTT.

The J gene is TRBJ2-7, the V gene TRBV5-1; no reliable D call. The CDR3 runs to 14 residues. The germline V gene encodes CDR1 SGHRS and CDR2 YFSETQ. V lost 4 bases, J lost 6 bases, and 17 bases lay in between. In nucleotides, the CDR3 is TGCGCCAGCAGCCCAGAACCGGGTCCCACCGAGCAGTACTTC. The encoded protein is CASSPEPGPTEQYF.

The chain employs TRBV30 and TRBJ1-2, with TRBD1 as a possible D gene (5 bases). The CDR3 loop spans 14 amino acids. Germline V gives CDR1 GTSNPN, CDR2 SVGIG (reference sequence). The V end was cut by 2 bases, the J end by 2 bases, with 12 bases between. CDR3 sequence: CAWSLSGGNYGYTF. The CDR3 DNA reads TGTGCCTGGAGTCTGTCGGGGGGGAACTATGGCTACACCTTC. Full variable domain (missing parts from reference TRBV30 and TRBJ1-2): SQTIHQWPATLVQPVGSPLSLECTVEGTSNPNLYWYRQAAGRGLQLLFYSVGIGQISSEVPQNLSASRPQDRQFILSSKKLLLSDSGFYLCAWSLSGGNYGYTFGSGTRLTVV.

The chain combines TRBV9 with TRBJ2-3; the match to TRBD1 covers 9 bases. The CDR3 spans 16 residues. Losses at the gene ends were 3 bases for V and 4 bases for J; bases not matched to a gene: 9. Germline CDR1 reads SGDLS; CDR2 reads YYNGEE. The CDR3 sequence is CASSADSGQGSDTQYF. CDR3 DNA: TGTGCCAGCAGCGCAGACTCGGGACAGGGATCAGATACGCAGTATTTT. Full variable domain (outside the CDR3, taken from reference TRBV9 and TRBJ2-3): DSGVTQTPKHLITATGQRVTLRCSPRSGDLSVYWYQQSLDQGLQFLIQYYNGEERAKGNILERFSAQQFPDLHSELNLSSLELGDSALYFCASSADSGQGSDTQYFGPGTRLTVL.

The rearrangement uses TRBV6-5 and TRBJ2-1; weak D call: TRBD1 (5 bases). V gave up 5 bases and J gave up 0 bases, with 11 bases separating them. The CDR3 contains 15 residues. In germline, CDR1 is MNHEY, CDR2 SVGAGI. The CDR3 here is CASSPDSRSYNEQFF. CDR3 sequence (DNA): TGTGCCAGCAGTCCTGACAGCCGCTCCTACAATGAGCAGTTCTTC.

The chain couples TRBV5-4 to TRBJ2-5; D perhaps matches TRBD1 (5 bases). This CDR3 region has 13 residues. Between the trimmed V and J ends, which lost 1 base and 3 bases, there was a span of 7 bases. Per the germline V gene, CDR1 is SGHNT and CDR2 is YYREEE (reference sequence). The CDR3: CASSLSREETQYF. CDR3 coding DNA: TGTGCCAGCAGCTTGTCCAGGGAAGAGACCCAGTACTTC.

This clone was observed once. V and J are TRBV19 and TRBJ1-6, with a possible D match to TRBD1 (5 bases). V was clipped by 5 bases and J by 5 bases, with 10 bases between them. In germline, CDR1 is LNHDA, CDR2 SQIVND (reference sequence). CDR3 size: 14 residues. The CDR3 sequence: CASSATVNNSPLHF. The CDR3 DNA reads as TGTGCCAGTAGTGCGACAGTAAATAATTCACCCCTCCACTTT.